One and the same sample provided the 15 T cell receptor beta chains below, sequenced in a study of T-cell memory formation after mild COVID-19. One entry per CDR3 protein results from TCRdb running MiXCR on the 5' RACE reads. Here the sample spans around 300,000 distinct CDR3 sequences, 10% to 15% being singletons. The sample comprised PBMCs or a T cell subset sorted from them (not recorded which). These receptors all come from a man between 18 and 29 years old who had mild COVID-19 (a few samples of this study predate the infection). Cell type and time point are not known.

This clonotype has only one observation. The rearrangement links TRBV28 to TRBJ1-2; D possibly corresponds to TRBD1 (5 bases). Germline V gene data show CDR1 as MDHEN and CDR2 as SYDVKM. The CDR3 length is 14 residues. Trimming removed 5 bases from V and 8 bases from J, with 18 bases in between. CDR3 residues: CASSPPPGEGGYTF. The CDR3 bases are TGTGCCAGCAGTCCCCCCCCGGGGGAGGGAGGCTACACCTTC.

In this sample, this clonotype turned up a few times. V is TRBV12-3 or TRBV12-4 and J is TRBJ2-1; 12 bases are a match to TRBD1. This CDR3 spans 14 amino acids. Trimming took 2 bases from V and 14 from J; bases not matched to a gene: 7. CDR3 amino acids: CASSLTGQGAGEFF. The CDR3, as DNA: TGTGCCAGCAGTTTAACGGGACAGGGGGCGGGGGAGTTCTTC.

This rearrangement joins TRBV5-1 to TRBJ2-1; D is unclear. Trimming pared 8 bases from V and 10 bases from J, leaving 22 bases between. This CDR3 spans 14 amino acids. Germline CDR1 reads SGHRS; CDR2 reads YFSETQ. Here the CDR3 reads CASRLNPSYLEQFF. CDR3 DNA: TGCGCCAGTAGACTCAACCCGTCTTACCTCGAGCAGTTCTTC.

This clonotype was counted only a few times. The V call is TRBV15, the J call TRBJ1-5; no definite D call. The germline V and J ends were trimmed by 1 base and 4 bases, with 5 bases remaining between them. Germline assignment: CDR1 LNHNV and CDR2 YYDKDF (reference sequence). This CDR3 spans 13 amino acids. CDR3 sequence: CATSRAPNQPQHF. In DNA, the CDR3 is TGTGCCACCAGCAGAGCCCCAAATCAGCCCCAGCATTTT.

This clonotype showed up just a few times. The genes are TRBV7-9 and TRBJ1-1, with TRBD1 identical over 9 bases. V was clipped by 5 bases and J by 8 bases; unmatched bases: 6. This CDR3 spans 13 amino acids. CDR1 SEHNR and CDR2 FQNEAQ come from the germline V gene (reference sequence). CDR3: CASSRQGGLEAFF. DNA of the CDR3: TGTGCCAGCAGCCGACAGGGGGGCCTAGAAGCTTTCTTT.

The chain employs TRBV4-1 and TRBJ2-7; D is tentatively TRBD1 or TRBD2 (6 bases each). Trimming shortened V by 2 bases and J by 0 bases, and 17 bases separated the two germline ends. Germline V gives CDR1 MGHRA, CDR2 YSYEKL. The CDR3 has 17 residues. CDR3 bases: TGCGCCAGCAGCCAATACTTCGGGGGCCCTAGCTCCTACGAGCAGTACTTC. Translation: CASSQYFGGPSSYEQYF.

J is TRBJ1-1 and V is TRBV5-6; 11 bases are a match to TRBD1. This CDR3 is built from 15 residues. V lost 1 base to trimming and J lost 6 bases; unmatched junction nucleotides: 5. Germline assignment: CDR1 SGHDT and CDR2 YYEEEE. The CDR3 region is CASSLRTGGWAEAFF. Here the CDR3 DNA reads TGTGCCAGCAGCTTGAGGACAGGGGGCTGGGCTGAAGCTTTCTTT.

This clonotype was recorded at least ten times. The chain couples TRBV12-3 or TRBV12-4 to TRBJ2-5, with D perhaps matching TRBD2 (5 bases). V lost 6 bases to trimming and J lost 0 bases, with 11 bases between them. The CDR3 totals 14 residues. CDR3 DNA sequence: TGTGCCAGCAGCCGAGACTATAACCAAGAGACCCAGTACTTC. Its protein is CASSRDYNQETQYF.

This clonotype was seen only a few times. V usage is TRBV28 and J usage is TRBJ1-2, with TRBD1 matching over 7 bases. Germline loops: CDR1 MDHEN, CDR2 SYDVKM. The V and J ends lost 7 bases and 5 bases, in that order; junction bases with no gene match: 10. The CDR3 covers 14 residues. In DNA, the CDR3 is TGTGCCAGCATCTCGCCGAGACAGGGTTATGGCTACACCTTC. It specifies CASISPRQGYGYTF.

The CDR3 bases are TGTGCCAGCAGCCCCGAGGTGTCAGGGGGTGATGGCTACACCTTC. Translation: CASSPEVSGGDGYTF. V gene TRBV7-2 combines with J gene TRBJ1-2; 7 positions agree with TRBD1. Germline loops: CDR1 SGHTA, CDR2 FQGNSA. V was clipped by 5 bases and J by 6 bases; unmatched bases: 12. The CDR3 length is 15 residues. The complete variable domain, with remaining parts taken from reference TRBV7-2 and TRBJ1-2, reads GAGVSQSPSNKVTEKGKDVELRCDPISGHTALYWYRQSLGQGLEFLIYFQGNSAPDKSGLPSDRFSAERTGGSVSTLTIQRTQQEDSAVYLCASSPEVSGGDGYTFGSGTRLTVV.

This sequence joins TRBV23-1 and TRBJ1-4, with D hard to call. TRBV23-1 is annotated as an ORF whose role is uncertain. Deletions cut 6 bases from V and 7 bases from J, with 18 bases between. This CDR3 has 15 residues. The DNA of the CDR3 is TGCGCCAGCAGCCCCTTAAACGTTTCGGGTGAAAAACTGTTTTTT. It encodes CASSPLNVSGEKLFF.

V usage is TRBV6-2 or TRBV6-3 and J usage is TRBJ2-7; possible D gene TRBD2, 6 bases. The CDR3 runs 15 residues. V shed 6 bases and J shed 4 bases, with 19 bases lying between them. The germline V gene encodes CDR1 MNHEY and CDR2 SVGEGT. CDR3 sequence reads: CASSPGGTLMYEQYF. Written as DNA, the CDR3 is TGTGCCAGCAGCCCCGGCGGGACCCTGATGTACGAGCAGTACTTC.

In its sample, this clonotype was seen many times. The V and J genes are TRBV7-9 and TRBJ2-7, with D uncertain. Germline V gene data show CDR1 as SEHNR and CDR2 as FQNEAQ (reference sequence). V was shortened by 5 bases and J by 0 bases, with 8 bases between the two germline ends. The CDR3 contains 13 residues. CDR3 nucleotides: TGTGCCAGCAGCCCACAGAACTCCTACGAGCAGTACTTC. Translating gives CASSPQNSYEQYF.

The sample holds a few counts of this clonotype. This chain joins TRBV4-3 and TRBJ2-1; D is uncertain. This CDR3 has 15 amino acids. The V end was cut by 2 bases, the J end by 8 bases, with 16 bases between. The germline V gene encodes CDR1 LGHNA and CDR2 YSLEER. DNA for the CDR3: TGCGCCAGCAGCCAAATAATCTCTGGCGCCGATGAGCAGTTCTTC. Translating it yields CASSQIISGADEQFF.

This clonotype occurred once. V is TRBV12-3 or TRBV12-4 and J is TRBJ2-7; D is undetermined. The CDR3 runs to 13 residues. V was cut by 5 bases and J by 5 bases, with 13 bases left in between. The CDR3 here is CASSVSSVNEQYF. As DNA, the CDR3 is TGTGCCAGCAGTGTATCCTCCGTAAACGAGCAGTACTTC.